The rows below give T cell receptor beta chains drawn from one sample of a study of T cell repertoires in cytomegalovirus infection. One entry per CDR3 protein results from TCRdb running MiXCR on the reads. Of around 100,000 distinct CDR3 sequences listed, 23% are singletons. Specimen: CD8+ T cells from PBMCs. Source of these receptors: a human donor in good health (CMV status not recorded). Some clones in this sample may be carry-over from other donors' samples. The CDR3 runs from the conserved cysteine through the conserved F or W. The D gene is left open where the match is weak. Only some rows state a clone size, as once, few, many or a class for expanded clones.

CDR3: CASSPVLGDQPQHF; DNA: TGTGCCAGCTCACCGGTCCTGGGCGATCAGCCCCAGCATTTT; size: NA; J: TRBJ1-5; D: NA; V: TRBV18
CDR3: CASSPLGGNYGYTF; DNA: TGTGCCAGCAGTCCCCTTGGAGGGAACTATGGCTACACCTTC; size: NA; J: TRBJ1-2; D: NA; V: TRBV25-1
CDR3: CASSSPDRGLEKLFF; DNA: TGTGCCAGCAGTTCCCCGGACAGGGGGCTAGAAAAACTGTTTTTT; size: NA; J: TRBJ1-4; D: TRBD1; V: TRBV28
CDR3: CASSTLAGRTDTQYF; DNA: TGTGCCAGCAGTACACTAGCGGGCCGCACAGATACGCAGTATTTT; size: many; J: TRBJ2-3; D: TRBD2; V: TRBV27
CDR3: CASSQRDTQYF; DNA: TGCGCCAGCAGTCAGCGGGATACGCAGTATTTT; size: NA; J: TRBJ2-3; D: NA; V: TRBV10-2
CDR3: CASSLAHGPYEQYF; DNA: TGTGCCAGCAGCTTAGCGCACGGACCCTACGAGCAGTACTTC; size: many; J: TRBJ2-7; D: NA; V: TRBV7-6
CDR3: CASRGDGNQPQHF; DNA: TGTGCCAGCCGTGGGGACGGCAATCAGCCCCAGCATTTT; size: many; J: TRBJ1-5; D: NA; V: TRBV28
CDR3: CASSQTRQGPNTEAFF; DNA: TGTGCCAGCAGCCAGACTCGACAGGGGCCAAACACTGAAGCTTTCTTT; size: NA; J: TRBJ1-1; D: TRBD1; V: TRBV7-9
CDR3: CASSDGLNNEQFF; DNA: TGTGCCAGCAGTGACGGACTGAACAATGAGCAGTTCTTC; size: many; J: TRBJ2-1; D: NA; V: TRBV6-2/TRBV6-3
CDR3: CASSLFRNTEAFF; DNA: TGTGCCAGCAGTTTGTTTAGAAACACTGAAGCTTTCTTT; size: NA; J: TRBJ1-1; D: NA; V: TRBV28
CDR3: CASSRTSGGYTGELFF; DNA: TGTGCCAGCAGTCGCACTAGCGGGGGCTACACCGGGGAGCTGTTTTTT; size: NA; J: TRBJ2-2; D: TRBD2; V: TRBV28